This TCR beta chain was captured by sequencing in a study of shared clonotypes between healthy human individuals. Only CD45RO-negative cells positively selected for CCR7 counted as naive CD8 cells, so terminally differentiated effector memory CD45RA+ cells were excluded. This CDR3 comprises 15 residues. The V gene's germline CDR1 is SGHVS and CDR2 FNYEAQ. V shed 2 bases and J shed 6 bases, with 16 bases lying between them. TCRdb's table, derived via immunoSEQ multiplex PCR, lists solely in-frame clones and lacks some. The repertoire holds about 2.1 million clones, with approximately 94% as singletons.

The chain couples TRBV7-6 to TRBJ2-5; D gene ambiguous. The sample taken for sequencing was naive CD8+ T cells from PBMCs. The sequence came from a man aged 18 to 29 in good health. Some clones in this sample may be carry-over from other donors' samples. This CDR3 is CASSLLQVPAKTQYF. CDR3 DNA sequence: TGTGCCAGCAGCTTACTGCAGGTCCCGGCAAAGACCCAGTACTTC.